Below are 15 T cell receptor beta chains sequenced from a single sample in a study of shared clonotypes between healthy human individuals. The method was immunoSEQ multiplex PCR; TCRdb's version includes in-frame clones alone and lacks a portion of them. This repertoire shows approximately 340,000 clones, 74% found once; its top ten account for approximately 10%. The sample was memory CD4+ T cells sorted from blood. Subset indicated: CD45RA-negative fraction. Receptor source: a young man in good health.

The genes are TRBV7-2 and TRBJ2-7; the match to TRBD1 covers 7 bases. The V segment lost 5 bases and the J segment 2 bases; nucleotides outside the gene matches: 6. The CDR3 length is 14 residues. Germline V CDR1 and CDR2: SGHTA, FQGNSA. The CDR3, as DNA: TGTGCCAGCAGCCAAACGGGACAGACCTACGAGCAGTACTTC. Protein: CASSQTGQTYEQYF.

The chain links TRBV15 to TRBJ1-3; no clear D gene. The CDR3 is made up of 12 amino acids. Germline V gives CDR1 LNHNV, CDR2 YYDKDF (reference sequence). V was trimmed by 0 bases and J by 8 bases, leaving 5 bases between them. The CDR3 DNA reads as TGTGCCACCAGCAGAGATCAAGACACCATATATTTT. As protein: CATSRDQDTIYF. The full variable domain, in which reference TRBV15 and TRBJ1-3 provide the parts outside the CDR3, is DAMVIQNPRYQVTQFGKPVTLSCSQTLNHNVMYWYQQKSSQAPKLLFHYYDKDFNNEADTPDNFQSRRPNTSFCFLDIRSPGLGDTAMYLCATSRDQDTIYFGEGSWLTVV.

This clone showed up just a few times. V is TRBV4-3 and J is TRBJ2-5; 7 bases fit TRBD2. Germline V lookup: CDR1 LGHNA, CDR2 YSLEER. The CDR3 has 16 amino acids. With V trimmed by 1 base and J by 2 bases, 7 bases remained unmatched. DNA for the CDR3: TGCGCCAGCAGCCAAGCTGCGGGAGCGGCACAAGAGACCCAGTACTTC. As protein: CASSQAAGAAQETQYF.

This clone has just a few counts. This chain joins TRBV4-1 and TRBJ1-1; the D gene is possibly TRBD1 (5 bases). The CDR3 loop spans 16 amino acids. Looked up from germline, CDR1 is MGHRA and CDR2 is YSYEKL. The V end lost 3 bases, the J end lost 4 bases, and 18 bases lay between the germline ends. The CDR3 region has the DNA TGCGCCAGCAGCCAGAATGAAGGGGCCGGAGGCACTGAAGCTTTCTTT. Translated, it gives CASSQNEGAGGTEAFF.

The chain employs TRBV9 and TRBJ2-3; possible D gene TRBD2, 5 bases. The ends were cut back, 2 bases at V and 1 base at J, with 8 bases in the middle. The CDR3 is 14 amino acids. Germline V gene sequence: CDR1 SGDLS, CDR2 YYNGEE. The CDR3 spells CASSVEGGTDTQYF. The CDR3 coding sequence is TGTGCCAGCAGCGTCGAGGGAGGCACAGATACGCAGTATTTT.

The chain employs TRBV7-9 and TRBJ2-1, with TRBD2 as a possible D gene (5 bases). The CDR3 loop spans 17 amino acids. Germline V gives CDR1 SEHNR, CDR2 FQNEAQ (reference sequence). V was cut by 0 bases and J by 0 bases, with 12 bases left in between. This chain's CDR3 is CASSLAMVGDSYNEQFF. The DNA of the CDR3 is TGTGCCAGCAGCTTAGCAATGGTGGGAGACTCCTACAATGAGCAGTTCTTC.

Only one count was recorded for this clone. The chain couples TRBV27 to TRBJ2-2; no firm D call. Germline lookup yields CDR1 MNHEY and CDR2 SMNVEV (reference sequence). The length of the CDR3 is 15 residues. V was shortened by 6 bases and J by 3 bases, with 14 bases between the two germline ends. CDR3 coding DNA: TGTGCCAGCAGCCCAGTGGGGTTACACACCGGGGAGCTGTTTTTT. Residues: CASSPVGLHTGELFF.

V usage is TRBV6-1 and J usage is TRBJ1-4; D remains ambiguous. This CDR3 has 14 amino acids. Trimming shortened V by 6 bases and J by 0 bases, and 8 bases separated the two germline ends. The germline gives CDR1 MNHNS, CDR2 SASEGT. The CDR3 DNA reads as TGTGCCAGCAGGCAACATGCAACTAATGAAAAACTGTTTTTT. Translation gives CASRQHATNEKLFF.

The chain has TRBV28 and TRBJ1-5; 7 bases fit TRBD1. The V and J ends lost 5 bases and 2 bases, in that order; junction bases with no gene match: 9. Germline V gives CDR1 MDHEN, CDR2 SYDVKM. This CDR3 spans 16 amino acids. CDR3 in DNA: TGTGCCAGCAGTCCCCACAGGGGTAACGGCAATCAGCCCCAGCATTTT. The encoded protein is CASSPHRGNGNQPQHF.

The rearrangement uses TRBV18 and TRBJ2-7, with unresolved D. This CDR3 contains 14 residues. From germline, CDR1 is KGHSH and CDR2 LQKENI. V lost 3 bases, J lost 2 bases, and 11 bases lay in between. The CDR3 is CASSPSSVTYEQYF. The CDR3, as DNA: TGTGCCAGCTCACCGTCCAGCGTAACCTACGAGCAGTACTTC.

The chain couples TRBV6-1 to TRBJ1-5; no firm D call. Germline CDR1 is MNHNS and CDR2 is SASEGT. The V gene lost 7 bases and the J gene lost 5 bases, with 15 bases spanning the gap. The CDR3 loop spans 14 amino acids. CDR3 sequence (DNA): TGTGCCAGCACCCGGCTGGGCCGGGATCAGCCCCAGCATTTT. As protein: CASTRLGRDQPQHF.

The chain joins TRBV15 to TRBJ1-4; TRBD1 matches 8 bases. Germline assignment: CDR1 LNHNV and CDR2 YYDKDF (reference sequence). The CDR3 length is 15 residues. The junction had 9 bases not matched to a gene; V was cut back by 4 bases and J by 8 bases. The CDR3 nucleotides read TGTGCCACCAGCAAAGAGGGTGGGACAGGCGAAAAACTGTTTTTT. This codes for CATSKEGGTGEKLFF.

This clone occurred a few times. The chain links TRBV28 to TRBJ2-7; tentatively, D is TRBD1 or TRBD2 (5 bases each). Trimming took 6 bases from V and 4 from J, leaving 16 bases between them. CDR1 is MDHEN, CDR2 SYDVKM, per germline. CDR3 length equals 14 residues. The DNA for the CDR3 is TGTGCCAGCAGCCTAATCGGGACGGGATACGAGCAGTACTTC. It yields the protein CASSLIGTGYEQYF.

The chain links TRBV4-3 to TRBJ2-5; D is undetermined. V gave up 0 bases and J gave up 2 bases, with 10 bases separating them. The germline V gene has CDR1 LGHNA and CDR2 YSLEER. The CDR3 covers 15 residues. The CDR3 reads CASSQDSTEQETQYF. The CDR3 coding sequence is TGCGCCAGCAGCCAAGATAGCACGGAGCAAGAGACCCAGTACTTC.

The chain carries TRBV7-2 and TRBJ1-6; D might be TRBD1 (5 bases). Trimming shortened V by 5 bases and J by 9 bases, and 11 bases separated the two germline ends. Germline assignment: CDR1 SGHTA and CDR2 FQGNSA. The CDR3 length is 13 residues. This CDR3 reads CASSLRRGSPLHF. The DNA for the CDR3 is TGTGCCAGCAGCCTCCGTAGGGGTTCACCCCTCCACTTT.